This record concerns one T cell receptor beta chain sequence. One junction end does not reproduce the germline sequence, and a read error may be involved. From around 0.5 ug of total RNA, TCR beta-specific cDNA was reverse-transcribed using a constant-region primer. Researchers made the TCR beta libraries by running three nested multiplex PCR rounds with slightly modified ARM-PCR. TRBV1-TRBV30 forward and Cbeta reverse primers drove the first two roughly 11-cycle rounds. One entry per CDR3 protein results from TCRdb running MiXCR on the multiplex PCR reads. The sample consists of about 50,000 distinct CDR3 sequences, around 73% of them appearing once. The CDR3 contains 15 residues. The V gene's germline CDR1 is SQVTM and CDR2 ANQGSEA. The data were taken from a study of tumor-infiltrating lymphocytes in primary liver carcinoma. For each extraction, RNA and DNA were obtained together from 20-30 mg of unsorted bulk tissue.

The rearrangement uses TRBV29-1 and TRBJ2-7; D possibly corresponds to TRBD2 (5 bases). Material for sequencing was liver tumor tissue from sampling region 5. Subset here: tumor region T5, tumor centre. The TCR originated in a man aged 40-50 years with primary liver carcinoma and hepatitis B virus infection. DNA of the CDR3: TGCAGCGTTGAAGATCCAGGTGGGAGCTCCCACGAGCAGTACTTT. Translated, it gives CSVEDPGGSSHEQYF.